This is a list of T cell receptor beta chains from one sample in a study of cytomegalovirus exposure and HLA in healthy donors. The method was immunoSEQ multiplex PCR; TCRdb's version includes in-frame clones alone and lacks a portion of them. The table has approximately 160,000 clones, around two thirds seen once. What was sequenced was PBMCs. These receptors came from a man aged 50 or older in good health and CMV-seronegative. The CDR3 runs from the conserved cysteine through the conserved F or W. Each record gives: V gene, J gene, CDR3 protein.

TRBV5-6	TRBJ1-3	CASSATGLGNTIYF
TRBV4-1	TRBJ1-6	CASSQERASGSNSPLHF
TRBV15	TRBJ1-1	CATSRDFLGHAFF
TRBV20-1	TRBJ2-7	CKAGLGYEQYF
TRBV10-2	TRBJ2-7	CASSEFRGHYEQYF
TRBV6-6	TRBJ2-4	CASSYNPEIAKNIQYF
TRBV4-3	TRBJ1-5	CASSPQVYNQPQHF
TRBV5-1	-	CASSLDGTGADEQYF
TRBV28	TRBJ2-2	CASVWGRGQTGELFF
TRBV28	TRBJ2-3	CASRPDRVGDTQYF
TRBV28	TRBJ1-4	CAASTGGPEKLFF
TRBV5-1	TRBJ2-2	CASSLDPQGVGELFF
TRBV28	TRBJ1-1	CASRPGQTNTEAFF
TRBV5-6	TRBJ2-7	CASSLVRLASHEQYF
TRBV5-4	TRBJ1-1	CASSLTYAGTGNTEAFF
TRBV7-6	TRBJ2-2	CASSLEVEGGGELFF
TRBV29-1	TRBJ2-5	CSTRTGGETQYF
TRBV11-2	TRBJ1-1	CASSPGTNLNTEAFF
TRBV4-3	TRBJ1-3	CASSQDRIGHEDYSGNTIYF
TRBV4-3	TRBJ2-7	CASSQETASYEQYF
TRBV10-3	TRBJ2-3	CAISELAASDTQYF
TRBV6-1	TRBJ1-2	CASSETGVRGYTF
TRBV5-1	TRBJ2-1	CASSLDHSLSYNEQFF
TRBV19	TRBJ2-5	CASSPNLLAGGETQYF
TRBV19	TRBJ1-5	CASSRRKQGSNQPQHF
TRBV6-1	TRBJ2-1	CASSSSPEQFF
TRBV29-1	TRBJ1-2	CSVGDTNYGYTF
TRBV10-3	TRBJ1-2	CAISSGQGAGYTF
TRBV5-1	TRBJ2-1	CASSLRQGSSYNEQFF
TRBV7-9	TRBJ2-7	CASSLGTAPYEQYF
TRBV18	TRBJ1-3	CASSPPTGGNTIYF
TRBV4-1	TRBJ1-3	CASSQDIYRGSSRNTIYF
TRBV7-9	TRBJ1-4	CASSSQGATNEKLFF
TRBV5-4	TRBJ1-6	CASSSLQTGVNSPLHF
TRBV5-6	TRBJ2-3	CASSREDTQYF
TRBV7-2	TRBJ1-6	CASSPRPGNNSPLHF
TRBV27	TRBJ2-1	CASSLKAGNEQFF
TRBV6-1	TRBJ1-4	CASSEPRGRINEKLFF
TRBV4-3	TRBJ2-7	CASSQSGGASSYEQYF
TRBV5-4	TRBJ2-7	CASSLTGTSGGAYEQYF
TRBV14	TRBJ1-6	CASSQGRDSGNSPLHF
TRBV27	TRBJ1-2	CASSPHYTF
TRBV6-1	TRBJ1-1	CASSEGQGYMDTEAFF
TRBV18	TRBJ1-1	CASSGQGLDTEAFF
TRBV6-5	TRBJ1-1	CASRRQGAMNTEAFF
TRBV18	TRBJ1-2	CASSSVQGEGYTF
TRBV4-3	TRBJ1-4	CASSLTGLNEKLFF
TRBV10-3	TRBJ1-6	CAIGTGDNSPLHF
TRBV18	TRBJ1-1	CASSPFTGMNTEAFF